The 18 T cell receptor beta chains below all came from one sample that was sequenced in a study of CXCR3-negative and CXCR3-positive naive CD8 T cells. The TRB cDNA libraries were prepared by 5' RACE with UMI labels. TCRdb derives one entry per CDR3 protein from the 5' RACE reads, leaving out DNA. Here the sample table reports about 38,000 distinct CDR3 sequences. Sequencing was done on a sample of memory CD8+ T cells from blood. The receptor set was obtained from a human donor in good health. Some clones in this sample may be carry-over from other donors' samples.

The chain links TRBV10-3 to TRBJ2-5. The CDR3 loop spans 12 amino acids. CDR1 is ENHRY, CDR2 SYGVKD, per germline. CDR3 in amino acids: CAISDAYGTQYF.

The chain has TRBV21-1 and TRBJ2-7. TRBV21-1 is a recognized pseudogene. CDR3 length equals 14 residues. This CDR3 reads CASSKARMAYEQYF.

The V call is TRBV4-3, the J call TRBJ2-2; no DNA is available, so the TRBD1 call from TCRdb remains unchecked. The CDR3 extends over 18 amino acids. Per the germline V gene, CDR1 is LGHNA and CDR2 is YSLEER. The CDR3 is CASSQDPAPPLNTGELFF.

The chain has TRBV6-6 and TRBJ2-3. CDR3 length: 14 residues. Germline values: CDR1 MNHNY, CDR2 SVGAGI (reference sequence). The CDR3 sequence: CASSYSKGTDTQYF.

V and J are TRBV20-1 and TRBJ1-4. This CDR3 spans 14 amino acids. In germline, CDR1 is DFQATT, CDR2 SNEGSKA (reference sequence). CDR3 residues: CSARMWEANEKLFF.

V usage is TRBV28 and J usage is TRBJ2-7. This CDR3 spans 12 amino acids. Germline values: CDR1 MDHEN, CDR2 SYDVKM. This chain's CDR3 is CASSPVRYEQYF. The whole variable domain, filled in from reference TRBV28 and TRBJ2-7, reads DVKVTQSSRYLVKRTGEKVFLECVQDMDHENMFWYRQDPGLGLRLIYFSYDVKMKEKGDIPEGYSVSREKKERFSLILESASTNQTSMYLCASSPVRYEQYFGPGTRLTVT.

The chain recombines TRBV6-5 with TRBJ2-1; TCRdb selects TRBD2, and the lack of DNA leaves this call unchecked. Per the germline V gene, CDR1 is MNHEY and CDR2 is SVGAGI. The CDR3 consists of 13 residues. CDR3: CASNLLGGDEQFF.

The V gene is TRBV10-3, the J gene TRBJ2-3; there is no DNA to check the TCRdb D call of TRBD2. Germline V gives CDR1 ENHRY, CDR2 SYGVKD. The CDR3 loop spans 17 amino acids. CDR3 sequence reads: CAISGTSGGPSTDTQYF.

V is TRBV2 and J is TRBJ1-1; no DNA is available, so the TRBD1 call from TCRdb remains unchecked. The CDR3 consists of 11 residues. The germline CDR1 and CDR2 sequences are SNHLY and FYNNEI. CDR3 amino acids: CASIPGHEAFF. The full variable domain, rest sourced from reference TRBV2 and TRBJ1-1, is EPEVTQTPSHQVTQMGQEVILRCVPISNHLYFYWYRQILGQKVEFLVSFYNNEISEKSEIFDDQFSVERPDGSNFTLKIRSTKLEDSAMYFCASIPGHEAFFGQGTRLTVV.

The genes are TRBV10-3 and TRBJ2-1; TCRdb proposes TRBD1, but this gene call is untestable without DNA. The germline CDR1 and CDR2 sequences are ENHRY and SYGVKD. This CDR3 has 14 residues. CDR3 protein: CAIGPGGSYNEQFF.

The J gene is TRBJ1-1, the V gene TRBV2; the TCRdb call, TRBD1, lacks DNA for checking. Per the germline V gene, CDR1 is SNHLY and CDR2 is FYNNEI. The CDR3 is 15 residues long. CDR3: CASSGAWRSNTEAFF.

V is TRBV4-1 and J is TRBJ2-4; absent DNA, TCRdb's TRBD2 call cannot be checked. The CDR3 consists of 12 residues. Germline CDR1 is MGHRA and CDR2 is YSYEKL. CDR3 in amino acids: CASSRDREGLYF.

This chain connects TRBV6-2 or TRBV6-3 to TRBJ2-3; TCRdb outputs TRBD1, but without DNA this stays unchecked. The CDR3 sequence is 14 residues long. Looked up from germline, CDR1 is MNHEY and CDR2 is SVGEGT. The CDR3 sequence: CASSFIRDPDTQYF.

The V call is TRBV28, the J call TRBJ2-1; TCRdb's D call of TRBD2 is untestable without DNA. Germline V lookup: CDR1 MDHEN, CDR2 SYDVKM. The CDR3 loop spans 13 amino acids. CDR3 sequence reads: CATAGPNIYEQFF.

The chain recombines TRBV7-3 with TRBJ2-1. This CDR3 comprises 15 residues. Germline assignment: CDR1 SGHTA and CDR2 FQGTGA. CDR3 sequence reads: CASSPSRVSYNEQFF. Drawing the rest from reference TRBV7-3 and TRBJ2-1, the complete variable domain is GAGVSQTPSNKVTEKGKYVELRCDPISGHTALYWYRQSLGQGPEFLIYFQGTGAADDSGLPNDRFFAVRPEGSVSTLKIQRTERGDSAVYLCASSPSRVSYNEQFFGPGTRLTVL.

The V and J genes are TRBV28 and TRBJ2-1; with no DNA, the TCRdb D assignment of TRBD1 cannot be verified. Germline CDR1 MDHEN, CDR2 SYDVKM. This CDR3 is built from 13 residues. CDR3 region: CASSLTVYNEQFF.

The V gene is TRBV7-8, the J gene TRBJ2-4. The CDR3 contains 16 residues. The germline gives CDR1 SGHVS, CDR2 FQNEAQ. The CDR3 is CASSLAGFADKNIQYF.

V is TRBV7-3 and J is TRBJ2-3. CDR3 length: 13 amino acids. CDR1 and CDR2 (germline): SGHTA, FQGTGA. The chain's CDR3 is CASSPYITDTQYF.